The 28 T cell receptor beta chains given below trace back to one sample, sequenced in a study of OX40 agonist ivuxolimab in advanced cancers. Sequencing was performed with immunoSEQ multiplex PCR; in TCRdb, only in-frame clones are kept and a portion is missing. The sample consists of tens of thousands of clones, approximately 85% of them appearing once. This specimen was CD4+ or CD8+ T cells sorted from blood, taken in a trial of the OX40 agonist ivuxolimab. These receptors were obtained from an adult with an advanced solid tumor such as melanoma, head and neck, liver or kidney cancer.

This rearrangement joins TRBV7-6 to TRBJ2-3, with 7 bases lining up with TRBD2. The CDR3 loop spans 17 amino acids. With 1 base clipped from V and 0 bases from J, the junction kept 7 bases outside the gene matches. Germline CDR1 SGHVS, CDR2 FNYEAQ. CDR3 nucleotides: TGTGCCAGCAGCTTAGAACCAGCGGGGCTTAGCACAGATACGCAGTATTTT. Translation: CASSLEPAGLSTDTQYF.

V usage is TRBV16 and J usage is TRBJ1-2; 9 positions match TRBD1. CDR1 is KGHSY and CDR2 is FQNENV in the germline V gene. There are 17 residues in the CDR3. The V segment lost 2 bases and the J segment 4 bases; nucleotides outside the gene matches: 11. The CDR3 loop reads CASSQGFHTGGTYGYTF. The CDR3 DNA reads as TGTGCCAGCAGCCAAGGGTTCCACACAGGGGGCACCTATGGCTACACCTTC.

This clone was observed a handful of times. V and J are TRBV5-3 and TRBJ1-6; D unresolved. TRBV5-3 is an open reading frame, and its role is uncertain. The V gene lost 7 bases and the J gene lost 10 bases, with 21 bases spanning the gap. The CDR3 sequence is 15 residues long. CDR3 loop: CARSAPLTAVSPLHF. For the CDR3, the DNA is TGTGCCAGATCGGCCCCCCTCACGGCCGTATCACCCCTCCACTTT.

The chain carries TRBV5-4 and TRBJ2-3; 7 nucleotides align to TRBD1. This CDR3 is built from 15 residues. J gave up 4 bases and V 1 base, and 6 bases lay outside the gene matches. Germline lookup yields CDR1 SGHNT and CDR2 YYREEE (reference sequence). The CDR3 region is CASSLHGTASDTQYF. In DNA, the CDR3 is TGTGCCAGCAGCTTGCACGGGACAGCCTCAGATACGCAGTATTTT. Complete variable domain (other parts from reference TRBV5-4 and TRBJ2-3): ETGVTQSPTHLIKTRGQQVTLRCSSQSGHNTVSWYQQALGQGPQFIFQYYREEENGRGNFPPRFSGLQFPNYSSELNVNALELDDSALYLCASSLHGTASDTQYFGPGTRLTVL.

The CDR3: CASSRSVGEQTQYF. Here the CDR3 DNA reads TGTGCCAGCAGCCGATCCGTCGGGGAACAGACCCAGTACTTC. The chain couples TRBV28 to TRBJ2-5; D possibly corresponds to TRBD2 (5 bases). There are 14 residues in the CDR3. The germline V and J ends were trimmed by 6 bases and 6 bases, with 17 bases remaining between them. Germline V lookup: CDR1 MDHEN, CDR2 SYDVKM.

The chain couples TRBV5-6 to TRBJ1-3; possibly TRBD1 for D (5 bases). CDR1 SGHDT and CDR2 YYEEEE come from the germline V gene. This CDR3 region has 15 residues. V lost 4 bases and J lost 7, with 18 bases in between. In DNA, the CDR3 is TGTGCCAGCAGCCTATTTGACAGTTCCCGGAACACCATATATTTT. Translating gives CASSLFDSSRNTIYF.

This sequence joins TRBV7-3 and TRBJ2-7; the D gene is possibly TRBD2 (7 bases). Trimming pared 5 bases from V and 7 bases from J, leaving 18 bases between. The CDR3 is 14 amino acids. The V gene's germline CDR1 is SGHTA and CDR2 FQGTGA. CDR3 DNA sequence: TGTGCCAGCAGCCAGGGGTCGGGGGGAGAAGAGCAGTACTTC. Residues: CASSQGSGGEEQYF.

The rearrangement uses TRBV7-3 and TRBJ2-3; D is ambiguous. The germline gives CDR1 SGHTA, CDR2 FQGTGA. V was clipped by 3 bases and J by 5 bases, with 12 bases between them. This CDR3 region has 14 residues. CDR3 region: CASSLGFHEDTQYF. The CDR3 DNA reads as TGTGCCAGCAGCTTGGGATTTCACGAAGATACGCAGTATTTT.

The chain combines TRBV28 with TRBJ1-2, with D possibly being TRBD1 (5 bases). The CDR3 contains 18 residues. Trimming took 6 bases from V and 3 from J, leaving 26 bases between them. Looked up from germline, CDR1 is MDHEN and CDR2 is SYDVKM. The CDR3 DNA follows: TGTGCCAGCAGCCTCCTCACATACCGGGACGGCCCTTACTATGGCTACACCTTC. This translates into CASSLLTYRDGPYYGYTF.

The chain is built from TRBV7-3 and TRBJ2-2; unclear D gene. The germline V and J ends were trimmed by 2 bases and 2 bases, with 6 bases remaining between them. Looked up from germline, CDR1 is SGHTA and CDR2 is FQGTGA. There are 14 residues in the CDR3. The CDR3 nucleotides read TGTGCCAGCAGCTTATTCGGTAACACCGGGGAGCTGTTTTTT. This translates into CASSLFGNTGELFF.

The genes are TRBV2 and TRBJ1-5; a possible D gene is TRBD1 (5 bases). The CDR3 covers 15 residues. The V gene lost 7 bases and the J gene lost 3 bases, with 16 bases spanning the gap. CDR1 is SNHLY, CDR2 FYNNEI, per germline. The CDR3 here is CASKSGQDSNQPQHF. As DNA, the CDR3 is TGTGCCAGCAAGTCAGGGCAGGACTCCAATCAGCCCCAGCATTTT.

The rearrangement links TRBV7-2 to TRBJ1-1; a possible D gene is TRBD1 (5 bases). The CDR3 spans 17 residues. Germline CDR1 SGHTA, CDR2 FQGNSA. Trimming took 5 bases from V and 1 from J, leaving 20 bases between them. In DNA, the CDR3 is TGTGCCAGCAGCGCCTTCGGGGGGAGGGCATCGAACACTGAAGCTTTCTTT. This encodes CASSAFGGRASNTEAFF.

V gene TRBV5-6 combines with J gene TRBJ1-6; 12 nucleotides line up with TRBD1. Germline loops: CDR1 SGHDT, CDR2 YYEEEE. Trimming took 3 bases from V and 7 from J; bases not matched to a gene: 2. This CDR3 has 15 residues. CDR3 sequence (DNA): TGTGCCAGCAGCTCGGGGACAGGGGGCAATTCACCCCTCCACTTT. Amino acids: CASSSGTGGNSPLHF.

This clone has just a few counts. V and J are TRBV6-1 and TRBJ1-5, with D possibly TRBD1 on 5 matching bases. Germline V CDR1 and CDR2: MNHNS, SASEGT. The V end was cut by 2 bases, the J end by 0 bases, with 11 bases between. The CDR3 is 16 residues long. The CDR3 nucleotides read TGTGCCAGCAGTGAATTAGCAGGGTATAGCAATCAGCCCCAGCATTTT. Amino acid sequence: CASSELAGYSNQPQHF.

The rearrangement joins TRBV7-2 to TRBJ2-7; 10 nucleotides align to TRBD2. This CDR3 is built from 13 residues. J was trimmed by 3 bases and V by 6 bases; bases with no gene match: 2. Germline lookup yields CDR1 SGHTA and CDR2 FQGNSA. As DNA, the CDR3 is TGTGCCAGCAGACTAGCGGGGATCTACGAGCAGTACTTC. It codes for CASRLAGIYEQYF. The variable domain in full, completed from reference TRBV7-2 and TRBJ2-7, reads GAGVSQSPSNKVTEKGKDVELRCDPISGHTALYWYRQSLGQGLEFLIYFQGNSAPDKSGLPSDRFSAERTGGSVSTLTIQRTQQEDSAVYLCASRLAGIYEQYFGPGTRLTVT.

This clone was seen a single time. CDR3 sequence: CASSITGGDSPLHF. The CDR3 nucleotides are TGTGCCAGTAGTATAACAGGGGGCGATTCACCCCTCCACTTT. The J gene is TRBJ1-6, the V gene TRBV19, with 9 bases fitting TRBD1. The germline gives CDR1 LNHDA, CDR2 SQIVND (reference sequence). The length of the CDR3 is 14 residues. Trimming removed 2 bases from V and 8 bases from J; junction bases left unmatched: 1.

V is TRBV5-1 and J is TRBJ1-3; maybe TRBD1 (5 bases). CDR3 length equals 15 residues. Looked up from germline, CDR1 is SGHRS and CDR2 is YFSETQ. V was pared by 4 bases and J by 2 bases, with 13 bases between. CDR3 bases: TGCGCCAGCAGCCTGGCAGGGATCCCTGGAAACACCATATATTTT. The encoded protein is CASSLAGIPGNTIYF.

This CDR3 reads CASSLARMTGESDIQYF. CDR3 coding DNA: TGTGCCAGCAGCTTAGCCCGAATGACAGGGGAGTCGGACATTCAGTACTTC. This chain joins TRBV7-9 and TRBJ2-4, with 8 positions matching TRBD1. J gave up 8 bases and V 0 bases, and 12 bases lay outside the gene matches. The CDR3 length is 17 residues. Germline-derived CDR1 and CDR2 are SEHNR and FQNEAQ (reference sequence).

This chain joins TRBV6-6 and TRBJ1-1; 8 bases are shared with TRBD1. CDR3 length: 15 amino acids. The germline V gene has CDR1 MNHNY and CDR2 SVGAGI (reference sequence). Trimming removed 6 bases from V and 1 base from J; junction bases left unmatched: 7. The CDR3 protein is CASSSGGSGNTEAFF. In nucleotides, the CDR3 is TGTGCCAGCAGCTCAGGGGGCTCAGGGAACACTGAAGCTTTCTTT.

The chain has TRBV7-8 and TRBJ1-1; D ambiguous. V gave up 0 bases and J gave up 2 bases, with 7 bases separating them. The CDR3 is 14 residues long. In germline, CDR1 is SGHVS, CDR2 FQNEAQ. The CDR3 loop reads CASSLATPNTEAFF. The CDR3, as DNA: TGTGCCAGCAGCTTAGCGACACCCAACACTGAAGCTTTCTTT.

The CDR3 DNA sequence: TGTGCCTCCGGGGGTCTAGCTAATGAAAAACTGTTTTTT. Encoded protein: CASGGLANEKLFF. The chain couples TRBV19 to TRBJ1-4; tentative D call: TRBD1 (5 bases). Trimming left V 11 bases short and J 3 bases short, with 13 bases between. CDR1 LNHDA and CDR2 SQIVND come from the germline V gene (reference sequence). This CDR3 comprises 13 residues.

The chain carries TRBV19 and TRBJ1-2; possible D gene TRBD1, 6 bases. V lost 3 bases and J lost 5, with 13 bases in between. The CDR3 consists of 14 residues. The germline CDR1 and CDR2 sequences are LNHDA and SQIVND (reference sequence). CDR3 in amino acids: CASSIRAGAYGYTF. CDR3 in DNA: TGTGCCAGTAGTATTCGGGCAGGGGCTTATGGCTACACCTTC.

This chain links TRBV12-5 with TRBJ2-2; either TRBD1 or TRBD2 may supply D (7 bases each). This CDR3 is built from 16 residues. V was cut by 5 bases and J by 9 bases, with 22 bases left in between. Germline V gives CDR1 LGHNT, CDR2 FRNRAP. The CDR3, as DNA: TGTGCTAGTGGTCCCAGGGGGGGACTCCTTTTTCGGGAGCTGTTTTTT. This translates into CASGPRGGLLFRELFF.

This chain links TRBV28 with TRBJ1-2; D not resolved. Germline V lookup: CDR1 MDHEN, CDR2 SYDVKM. Trimming cost V 5 bases and J 1 base, with 5 bases left between them. The CDR3 has 12 residues. CDR3 DNA: TGTGCCAGCAGTAGATTTAACTATGGCTACACCTTC. This gives the protein CASSRFNYGYTF.

The chain carries TRBV5-1 and TRBJ2-3; 7 nucleotides line up with TRBD1. With V trimmed by 4 bases and J by 3 bases, 5 bases remained unmatched. Germline V gene lookup returns CDR1 SGHRS and CDR2 YFSETQ. This CDR3 region has 14 residues. The CDR3 protein is CASSPGTETDTQYF. The CDR3 DNA reads as TGCGCCAGCAGCCCCGGGACAGAAACAGATACGCAGTATTTT.

This chain uses TRBV29-1 with TRBJ1-1; perhaps TRBD1 as D (5 bases). V lost 8 bases and J 7 bases, leaving 14 bases between the germline ends. CDR1 and CDR2 from the germline V gene are SQVTM and ANQGSEA. This CDR3 has 11 residues. CDR3 loop: CSTWGEGEAFF. CDR3 nucleotide sequence: TGCAGCACTTGGGGGGAAGGTGAAGCTTTCTTT. Full variable domain (remainder filled in from reference TRBV29-1 and TRBJ1-1): SAVISQKPSRDICQRGTSLTIQCQVDSQVTMMFWYRQQPGQSLTLIATANQGSEATYESGFVIDKFPISRPNLTFSTLTVSNMSPEDSSIYLCSTWGEGEAFFGQGTRLTVV.

The chain employs TRBV7-8 and TRBJ2-1, with TRBD1 matching over 7 bases. With 3 bases clipped from V and 4 bases from J, the junction kept 9 bases outside the gene matches. Germline CDR1 is SGHVS and CDR2 is FQNEAQ. The CDR3 loop spans 16 amino acids. CDR3: CASSLGQILLYNEQFF. CDR3 nucleotide sequence: TGTGCCAGCAGCTTGGGACAGATTCTTTTGTACAATGAGCAGTTCTTC.

The gene calls are TRBV2 and TRBJ2-5; either TRBD1 or TRBD2 may supply D (5 bases each). This CDR3 contains 14 residues. Germline CDR1 SNHLY, CDR2 FYNNEI. Trimming stripped 2 bases from V and 5 bases from J, with 12 bases between. The CDR3, as DNA: TGTGCCAGCAGTGAAAGAACGGGGACGGAGACCCAGTACTTC. This sequence encodes CASSERTGTETQYF. The whole variable domain, remainder taken from reference TRBV2 and TRBJ2-5, is EPEVTQTPSHQVTQMGQEVILRCVPISNHLYFYWYRQILGQKVEFLVSFYNNEISEKSEIFDDQFSVERPDGSNFTLKIRSTKLEDSAMYFCASSERTGTETQYFGPGTRLLVL.